What follows are 23 T cell receptor beta chains derived from one specimen sequenced in a study of T cell changes during pregnancy in multiple sclerosis. Some clones are missing from TCRdb's copy, which holds only in-frame ones; the method was immunoSEQ multiplex PCR. The repertoire holds around 50,000 clones, with around 90% as singletons. Source: CD4+ T cells from peripheral blood mononuclear cells, taken after pregnancy. The receptors come from a female donor in good health, enrolled as a control in a pregnancy study.

In this sample, this clone turned up a few times. This rearrangement joins TRBV11-2 to TRBJ1-3; tentatively, D is TRBD1 (6 bases). CDR1 SGHAT and CDR2 FQNNGV come from the germline V gene. Trimming cost V 4 bases and J 1 base, with 11 bases left between them. The CDR3 extends over 15 amino acids. CDR3 nucleotides: TGTGCCAGCAGCTCGCTTCAGGGGTCTGGAAACACCATATATTTT. Amino acids: CASSSLQGSGNTIYF. The full variable domain, in which reference TRBV11-2 and TRBJ1-3 provide the parts outside the CDR3, is EAGVAQSPRYKIIEKRQSVAFWCNPISGHATLYWYQQILGQGPKLLIQFQNNGVVDDSQLPKDRFSAERLKGVDSTLKIQPAKLEDSAVYLCASSSLQGSGNTIYFGEGSWLTVV.

The rearrangement joins TRBV28 to TRBJ2-3; 9 positions match TRBD1. Per germline, CDR1 MDHEN and CDR2 SYDVKM. The CDR3 length is 14 residues. Trimming removed 4 bases from V and 4 bases from J; junction bases left unmatched: 3. The CDR3 nucleotides read TGTGCCAGCAGTTCCAGGGACAGGGCAGATACGCAGTATTTT. Its protein product is CASSSRDRADTQYF.

The chain couples TRBV6-5 to TRBJ2-1; 7 positions match TRBD2. J gave up 0 bases and V 4 bases, and 3 bases lay outside the gene matches. The germline V gene encodes CDR1 MNHEY and CDR2 SVGAGI. CDR3 length: 15 residues. CDR3 loop: CASSSAGVSYNEQFF. The CDR3 coding sequence is TGTGCCAGCAGTTCCGCGGGGGTCTCCTACAATGAGCAGTTCTTC.

V and J are TRBV27 and TRBJ1-1; tentative D call: TRBD1 (6 bases). The ends were cut back, 6 bases at V and 7 bases at J, with 27 bases in the middle. CDR1 and CDR2 (germline): MNHEY, SMNVEV (reference sequence). The length of the CDR3 is 17 residues. For the CDR3, the DNA is TGTGCCAGCAGCCAAGACGCCCCAGGGGAGATTGGTTTTGAAGCTTTCTTT. Its translation: CASSQDAPGEIGFEAFF.

This clone has just a few counts. The V gene is TRBV10-2, the J gene TRBJ1-6; D perhaps matches TRBD1 (6 bases). CDR3 length: 12 residues. V was clipped by 8 bases and J by 8 bases, with 10 bases between them. Germline V CDR1 and CDR2: WSHSY, SAAADI. This CDR3 reads CASRDIDSPLHF. CDR3 sequence (DNA): TGCGCCAGCCGGGACATAGATTCACCCCTCCACTTT.

Regarding this clone: Germline and junction disagree at one end, which may indicate a read error. The chain is built from TRBV18 and TRBJ2-5, with D possibly being TRBD2 (6 bases). Germline assignment: CDR1 KGHSH and CDR2 LQKENI. The CDR3 is made up of 15 amino acids. The DNA of the CDR3 is TGTGCCAGCTCACACGGGGGAATTTACCAGGAGACCCAGTACTTC. Its protein is CASSHGGIYQETQYF. Variable domain in full (rest from reference TRBV18 and TRBJ2-5): NAGVMQNPRHLVRRRGQEARLRCSPMKGHSHVYWYRQLPEEGLKFMVYLQKENIIDESGMPKERFSAEFPKEGPSILRIQQVVRGDSAAYFCASSHGGIYQETQYFGPGTRLLVL.

CDR3 loop: CASSPGGAATGELFF. The CDR3 nucleotides read TGTGCCAGCTCACCGGGCGGAGCGGCCACCGGGGAGCTGTTTTTT. The genes are TRBV18 and TRBJ2-2, with D tentatively TRBD2 (5 bases). Germline loops: CDR1 KGHSH, CDR2 LQKENI. This CDR3 spans 15 amino acids. Trimming cost V 3 bases and J 4 bases, with 12 bases left between them.

The sample holds many counts of this clone. The gene calls are TRBV5-1 and TRBJ2-7; the match to TRBD1 covers 8 bases. The germline CDR1 and CDR2 sequences are SGHRS and YFSETQ. With V trimmed by 1 base and J by 4 bases, 16 bases remained unmatched. The CDR3 is made up of 18 amino acids. In DNA, the CDR3 is TGCGCCAGCAGCTTGTGGGCGTCCGGACAGGGACAGATGTACGAGCAGTACTTC. This gives the protein CASSLWASGQGQMYEQYF.

This chain uses TRBV11-2 with TRBJ1-2; TRBD1 matches 9 bases. The CDR3 length is 15 residues. Germline CDR1 is SGHAT and CDR2 is FQNNGV. V trimming: 3 bases; J trimming: 4 bases; junction bases outside the gene matches: 6. The CDR3 reads CASSFNRGLSYGYTF. CDR3 DNA sequence: TGTGCCAGCAGCTTCAACAGGGGGCTGAGCTATGGCTACACCTTC.

The chain links TRBV7-9 to TRBJ2-1, with 12 nucleotides matching TRBD2. V lost 5 bases and J lost 10; bases outside the gene matches: 15. In germline, CDR1 is SEHNR, CDR2 FQNEAQ (reference sequence). There are 17 residues in the CDR3. CDR3 residues: CASSPFPSSGRALEQFF. The CDR3, as DNA: TGTGCCAGCAGCCCTTTCCCGTCTAGCGGGAGGGCTTTGGAGCAGTTCTTC.

The chain is built from TRBV6-1 and TRBJ2-7; D is possibly TRBD1 (7 bases). Trimming cost V 3 bases and J 0 bases, with 15 bases left between them. The CDR3 length is 16 residues. CDR1 and CDR2 (germline): MNHNS, SASEGT. CDR3 sequence reads: CASSDRAGQSSYEQYF. CDR3 sequence (DNA): TGTGCCAGCAGTGACCGTGCGGGACAGAGCTCCTACGAGCAGTACTTC.

V gene TRBV7-2 combines with J gene TRBJ2-5; a possible D gene is TRBD2 (5 bases). CDR3 size: 16 residues. Trimming stripped 0 bases from V and 2 bases from J, with 13 bases between. Germline V gene data show CDR1 as SGHTA and CDR2 as FQGNSA. DNA for the CDR3: TGTGCCAGCAGCTTAGCTGTGTCCAGCGGACAAGAGACCCAGTACTTC. Its translation is CASSLAVSSGQETQYF.

The rearrangement uses TRBV9 and TRBJ1-1, with D unresolved. This CDR3 comprises 16 residues. V shed 1 base and J shed 0 bases, with 13 bases lying between them. From germline, CDR1 is SGDLS and CDR2 YYNGEE. The CDR3 region is CASSVNPLMMNTEAFF. The CDR3 DNA reads TGTGCCAGCAGCGTAAATCCCCTAATGATGAACACTGAAGCTTTCTTT.

The genes are TRBV7-9 and TRBJ2-2; D unresolved. Looked up from germline, CDR1 is SEHNR and CDR2 is FQNEAQ (reference sequence). V lost 3 bases and J lost 8, with 7 bases in between. The CDR3 extends over 12 amino acids. Written as DNA, the CDR3 is TGTGCCAGCAGCTTTGCTAGAGGGGAGCTGTTTTTT. Protein: CASSFARGELFF. Full variable domain (outside the CDR3, taken from reference TRBV7-9 and TRBJ2-2): DTGVSQNPRHKITKRGQNVTFRCDPISEHNRLYWYRQTLGQGPEFLTYFQNEAQLEKSRLLSDRFSAERPKGSFSTLEIQRTEQGDSAMYLCASSFARGELFFGEGSRLTVL.

For this clone: Other DNA sequences in the sample encode the same CDR3. The chain has TRBV7-3 and TRBJ2-2; D call uncertain. Trimming pared 5 bases from V and 1 base from J, leaving 5 bases between. CDR1 and CDR2 from the germline V gene are SGHTA and FQGTGA. The CDR3 is 13 residues long. The DNA of the CDR3 is TGTGCCAGCAGCCCCCGGAACACCGGGGAGCTGTTTTTT. Protein sequence: CASSPRNTGELFF.

The chain joins TRBV5-4 to TRBJ1-1; D gene uncertain. Germline V lookup: CDR1 SGHNT, CDR2 YYREEE (reference sequence). Trimming took 5 bases from V and 3 from J, leaving 11 bases between them. The CDR3 extends over 13 amino acids. The CDR3 reads CASSSGVDTEAFF. The CDR3 nucleotides read TGTGCCAGCAGTTCCGGGGTGGACACTGAAGCTTTCTTT.

The chain joins TRBV30 to TRBJ2-2; no reliable D call. The CDR3 covers 12 residues. The germline CDR1 and CDR2 sequences are GTSNPN and SVGIG (reference sequence). The V end was cut by 3 bases, the J end by 3 bases, with 5 bases between. The CDR3: CAWSPDTGELFF. In nucleotides, the CDR3 is TGTGCCTGGAGCCCGGACACCGGGGAGCTGTTTTTT. The whole variable domain, filled in from reference TRBV30 and TRBJ2-2, reads SQTIHQWPATLVQPVGSPLSLECTVEGTSNPNLYWYRQAAGRGLQLLFYSVGIGQISSEVPQNLSASRPQDRQFILSSKKLLLSDSGFYLCAWSPDTGELFFGEGSRLTVL.

The CDR3 DNA follows: TGTGCCACTAGCGGGGACACTAGCACAGATACGCAGTATTTT. Protein: CATSGDTSTDTQYF. This chain uses TRBV10-3 with TRBJ2-3; TRBD2 agrees at 9 bases. Germline loops: CDR1 ENHRY, CDR2 SYGVKD. Losses at the gene ends were 10 bases for V and 0 bases for J; bases not matched to a gene: 5. The CDR3 is made up of 14 amino acids.

This rearrangement joins TRBV7-9 to TRBJ1-4, with D possibly being TRBD1 (5 bases). Trimming removed 5 bases at V and 6 bases at J, with 13 bases between. In germline, CDR1 is SEHNR, CDR2 FQNEAQ (reference sequence). The CDR3 covers 14 residues. CDR3 coding DNA: TGTGCCAGCAGCAAACCGGGACTGTATGAAAAACTGTTTTTT. Translating gives CASSKPGLYEKLFF.

J is TRBJ2-7 and V is TRBV4-1, with a tentative D call TRBD2 (5 bases). The CDR3 consists of 14 residues. The V end was cut by 3 bases, the J end by 6 bases, with 15 bases between. Germline V gives CDR1 MGHRA, CDR2 YSYEKL. As DNA, the CDR3 is TGCGCCAGCAGCCAGCTACGAGGGAGTAGCGAGCAGTACTTC. Translated: CASSQLRGSSEQYF.

The rearrangement joins TRBV30 to TRBJ2-3; 10 positions agree with TRBD2. In germline, CDR1 is GTSNPN, CDR2 SVGIG (reference sequence). J was trimmed by 6 bases and V by 0 bases; bases with no gene match: 6. The CDR3 is 15 residues long. The CDR3 loop reads CAWSVASGGVDTQYF. In nucleotides, the CDR3 is TGTGCCTGGAGTGTAGCTAGCGGGGGTGTGGATACGCAGTATTTT.

The chain employs TRBV5-6 and TRBJ1-2, with 10 bases identical to TRBD1. The germline gives CDR1 SGHDT, CDR2 YYEEEE. There are 14 residues in the CDR3. V was clipped by 4 bases and J by 6 bases; unmatched bases: 6. CDR3: CASSGTGASDGYTF. In DNA, the CDR3 is TGTGCCAGCAGCGGGACAGGGGCCTCGGATGGCTACACCTTC.

The chain employs TRBV19 and TRBJ2-5; 7 nucleotides agree with TRBD2. This CDR3 is 14 amino acids long. The V and J ends lost 3 bases and 5 bases, in that order; junction bases with no gene match: 6. Germline-derived CDR1 and CDR2 are LNHDA and SQIVND (reference sequence). The CDR3 protein is CASSIGRVGETQYF. CDR3 nucleotides: TGTGCCAGTAGTATTGGGAGGGTGGGGGAGACCCAGTACTTC.